One and the same sample provided the 24 T cell receptor beta chains below, sequenced in a study of blood T cell repertoires in COVID-19. Using immunoSEQ multiplex PCR, the repertoire was profiled, and TCRdb retains in-frame clones only, with some absent. The sample carries approximately 300,000 clones, more than 75% recorded once. The sequenced sample was peripheral blood. The receptors originated from a woman aged 50 to 65 with active or convalescent COVID-19.

This clone occurred once. The chain has TRBV14 and TRBJ2-3; 11 bases fit TRBD1. The CDR3 is made up of 16 amino acids. CDR1 is SGHDN and CDR2 is FVKESK in the germline V gene. The J segment lost 5 bases and the V segment lost 1 base, leaving 5 bases of the junction unmatched. As DNA, the CDR3 is TGTGCCAGCAGCCAAGGATGGGGGACAGGGGGAGATACGCAGTATTTT. It codes for CASSQGWGTGGDTQYF.

Comments on this clone: One end of the junction is discordant with germline, which a read error may explain. V usage is TRBV5-1 and J usage is TRBJ1-1, with D perhaps TRBD1 (6 bases). CDR1 is SGHRS and CDR2 is YFSETQ in the germline V gene. The CDR3 contains 15 residues. The CDR3 region is CASSLNSGVKTEAFF. The CDR3 DNA reads as TGCGCCAGCAGCTTAAACTCAGGGGTGAAGACTGAAGCTTTCTTT.

The gene calls are TRBV30 and TRBJ2-7; D might be TRBD2 (5 bases). V was shortened by 2 bases and J by 6 bases, with 23 bases between the two germline ends. Germline V CDR1 and CDR2: GTSNPN, SVGIG (reference sequence). This CDR3 has 16 amino acids. The DNA for the CDR3 is TGTGCCTGGAGTCGTGGGCGGGCCCGGGCAGTCGCCGAGCAGTACTTC. Translating it yields CAWSRGRARAVAEQYF.

The chain carries TRBV29-1 and TRBJ2-1; 11 bases fit TRBD1. Germline values: CDR1 SQVTM, CDR2 ANQGSEA. CDR3 size: 13 residues. V dropped 7 bases and J dropped 8; count of bases not matched to a gene: 7. Here the CDR3 DNA reads TGCAGCGGATGGACAGGGGGCATGGATGAGCAGTTCTTC. Translation: CSGWTGGMDEQFF.

This chain links TRBV30 with TRBJ2-7; TRBD1 matches 7 bases. Germline trimming cut 4 bases from V and 5 bases from J; bases unmatched to any gene: 5. The CDR3 has 12 residues. Germline V gives CDR1 GTSNPN, CDR2 SVGIG (reference sequence). As DNA, the CDR3 is TGTGCCTGGACACGACAGGGACACGAGCAGTACTTC. Protein product: CAWTRQGHEQYF. The variable domain in full, completed from reference TRBV30 and TRBJ2-7, reads SQTIHQWPATLVQPVGSPLSLECTVEGTSNPNLYWYRQAAGRGLQLLFYSVGIGQISSEVPQNLSASRPQDRQFILSSKKLLLSDSGFYLCAWTRQGHEQYFGPGTRLTVT.

The chain employs TRBV15 and TRBJ1-1, with D maybe TRBD1 (5 bases). Germline loops: CDR1 LNHNV, CDR2 YYDKDF (reference sequence). The CDR3 is made up of 16 amino acids. Between the trimmed V and J ends, which lost 0 bases and 1 base, there was a span of 12 bases. For the CDR3, the DNA is TGTGCCACCAGCAGAGATCCAGGGCGGACGAACACTGAAGCTTTCTTT. Protein product: CATSRDPGRTNTEAFF.

This chain links TRBV19 with TRBJ2-7, with 15 bases fitting TRBD2. CDR1 is LNHDA, CDR2 SQIVND, per germline (reference sequence). The CDR3 sequence is 15 residues long. Germline trimming cut 5 bases from V and 4 bases from J; bases unmatched to any gene: 3. The CDR3 DNA reads as TGTGCCAGTAGTTGGACTAGCGGGAGGGAGTACGAGCAGTACTTC. Translating gives CASSWTSGREYEQYF.

This rearrangement joins TRBV2 to TRBJ1-1; 8 bases agree with TRBD1. J lost 5 bases, V lost 4 bases, and 6 bases had no gene match. This CDR3 has 14 residues. Germline assignment: CDR1 SNHLY and CDR2 FYNNEI. CDR3 DNA: TGTGCCAGCAGTGCCCGGGACAGGACAACTGAAGCTTTCTTT. This codes for CASSARDRTTEAFF.

This rearrangement joins TRBV27 to TRBJ1-1; D might be TRBD1 (6 bases). The CDR3 runs 15 residues. The V gene lost 5 bases and the J gene lost 3 bases, with 16 bases spanning the gap. Germline V gene sequence: CDR1 MNHEY, CDR2 SMNVEV (reference sequence). CDR3 nucleotide sequence: TGTGCCAGCAGTCCGGGGCCCAGGGGAGACACTGAAGCTTTCTTT. This codes for CASSPGPRGDTEAFF.

DNA of the CDR3: TGTGCCAGCAGCGTAGCCCAAAATTCACCCCTCCACTTT. Translation gives CASSVAQNSPLHF. This rearrangement joins TRBV9 to TRBJ1-6; D is undetermined. Trimming shortened V by 0 bases and J by 7 bases, and 5 bases separated the two germline ends. CDR3 length: 13 amino acids. CDR1 SGDLS and CDR2 YYNGEE come from the germline V gene.

V is TRBV19 and J is TRBJ2-5, with 7 bases matching TRBD2. CDR1 LNHDA and CDR2 SQIVND come from the germline V gene (reference sequence). CDR3 length equals 15 residues. After removal of 1 base from V and 1 base from J, the junction contained 3 bases not matched to a gene. The CDR3 is CASSIGEGSQETQYF. CDR3 DNA sequence: TGTGCCAGTAGTATAGGGGAGGGGAGCCAAGAGACCCAGTACTTC.

The chain has TRBV6-2 or TRBV6-3 and TRBJ2-4; TRBD2 is a possible D gene (7 bases). Per the germline V gene, CDR1 is MNHEY and CDR2 is SVGEGT. The length of the CDR3 is 16 residues. Trimming took off 6 bases at V and 0 bases at J, with 15 bases between the two ends. The CDR3 loop reads CASSQAGALAKNIQYF. CDR3 coding DNA: TGTGCCAGCAGCCAGGCGGGGGCCCTAGCCAAAAACATTCAGTACTTC.

CDR3 in amino acids: CASSGTGSNTEAFF. DNA for the CDR3: TGTGCCAGCAGCGGTACAGGGTCGAACACTGAAGCTTTCTTT. This chain connects TRBV21-1 to TRBJ1-1; TRBD1 is the table's D call and was not checked against the DNA. TRBV21-1 is a recognized pseudogene. The CDR3 is 14 residues long.

The genes are TRBV19 and TRBJ2-5, with 7 bases lining up with TRBD2. Germline lookup yields CDR1 LNHDA and CDR2 SQIVND (reference sequence). This CDR3 region has 17 residues. Losses at the gene ends were 5 bases for V and 5 bases for J; bases not matched to a gene: 17. The CDR3 protein is CASSPAVEAGRAETQYF. For the CDR3, the DNA is TGTGCCAGTAGTCCGGCCGTCGAAGCGGGGAGAGCGGAGACCCAGTACTTC.

There are a few counts of this clone. The chain is built from TRBV13 and TRBJ1-4; 9 positions match TRBD1. The trim removed 4 bases at V and 8 bases at J, leaving 8 bases unmatched. Germline-derived CDR1 and CDR2 are PRHDT and FYEKMQ (reference sequence). This CDR3 has 15 amino acids. Here the CDR3 reads CASSSTDRGREKLFF. The CDR3, as DNA: TGTGCCAGCAGCTCAACGGACAGGGGAAGGGAAAAACTGTTTTTT. The full variable domain, completed using reference TRBV13 and TRBJ1-4, is AAGVIQSPRHLIKEKRETATLKCYPIPRHDTVYWYQQGPGQDPQFLISFYEKMQSDKGSIPDRFSAQQFSDYHSELNMSSLELGDSALYFCASSSTDRGREKLFFGSGTQLSVL.

The chain uses TRBV14 and TRBJ1-1, with no clear D. Germline CDR1 reads SGHDN; CDR2 reads FVKESK. V lost 4 bases, J lost 4 bases, and 13 bases lay in between. The CDR3 consists of 14 residues. The CDR3: CASSRSGRVTEAFF. For the CDR3, the DNA is TGTGCCAGCAGCCGCTCGGGAAGGGTCACTGAAGCTTTCTTT.

J is TRBJ1-6 and V is TRBV30; 7 bases map to TRBD1. V shed 1 base, J shed 8 bases, and the junction held 11 bases outside the gene matches. Germline V CDR1 and CDR2: GTSNPN, SVGIG (reference sequence). The CDR3 is made up of 16 amino acids. This CDR3 reads CAWSAQGQTSDSPLHF. CDR3 nucleotide sequence: TGTGCCTGGAGTGCACAGGGACAGACTTCGGATTCACCCCTCCACTTT.

The chain combines TRBV10-3 with TRBJ2-7; 9 bases match TRBD1. Germline lookup yields CDR1 ENHRY and CDR2 SYGVKD. V gave up 6 bases and J gave up 3 bases; unmatched junction bases: 3. The CDR3 is 13 amino acids. The CDR3 is CAIRPGQGYEQYF. Here the CDR3 DNA reads TGTGCCATCAGACCGGGACAGGGCTACGAGCAGTACTTC.

The chain couples TRBV28 to TRBJ1-2; D not resolved. Trimming shortened V by 3 bases and J by 4 bases, and 12 bases separated the two germline ends. Germline V gene lookup returns CDR1 MDHEN and CDR2 SYDVKM. The CDR3 is made up of 14 amino acids. DNA of the CDR3: TGTGCCAGCAGTTTTCCCGAGGCGGTCTATGGCTACACCTTC. This gives the protein CASSFPEAVYGYTF.

This clone was counted between two and nine times. The chain combines TRBV9 with TRBJ2-7; 11 nucleotides agree with TRBD1. CDR1 SGDLS and CDR2 YYNGEE come from the germline V gene. The CDR3 contains 14 residues. V was clipped by 2 bases and J by 5 bases; unmatched bases: 3. DNA for the CDR3: TGTGCCAGCAGCGTCCGGGACAGGGGGAACGAGCAGTACTTC. This translates into CASSVRDRGNEQYF.

This clone was seen a handful of times. The chain carries TRBV14 and TRBJ1-2; D not certain. The V and J ends lost 1 base and 4 bases respectively, with 16 bases between them. CDR1 is SGHDN, CDR2 FVKESK, per germline. This CDR3 region has 16 residues. CDR3 nucleotide sequence: TGTGCCAGCAGCCAAGCGGGAACAGTGCACATCTATGGCTACACCTTC. This encodes CASSQAGTVHIYGYTF. Looking up the rest from reference TRBV14 and TRBJ1-2 gives the full variable domain: EAGVTQFPSHSVIEKGQTVTLRCDPISGHDNLYWYRRVMGKEIKFLLHFVKESKQDESGMPNNRFLAERTGGTYSTLKVQPAELEDSGVYFCASSQAGTVHIYGYTFGSGTRLTVV.

The chain links TRBV15 to TRBJ2-7; possibly TRBD1 for D (5 bases). V gave up 0 bases and J gave up 2 bases, with 11 bases separating them. This CDR3 has 15 residues. The germline V gene has CDR1 LNHNV and CDR2 YYDKDF (reference sequence). The CDR3 here is CATSRDAGLAYEQYF. The CDR3 nucleotides are TGTGCCACCAGCAGAGATGCAGGGCTGGCCTACGAGCAGTACTTC.

The V and J genes are TRBV19 and TRBJ2-7; D is undetermined. The CDR3 totals 14 residues. CDR1 is LNHDA, CDR2 SQIVND, per germline (reference sequence). V was shortened by 5 bases and J by 4 bases, with 15 bases between the two germline ends. The CDR3, as DNA: TGTGCCAGTAGTCTATTCGGGTATGCATACGAGCAGTACTTC. Encoded protein: CASSLFGYAYEQYF. Full variable domain (outside the CDR3, taken from reference TRBV19 and TRBJ2-7): DGGITQSPKYLFRKEGQNVTLSCEQNLNHDAMYWYRQDPGQGLRLIYYSQIVNDFQKGDIAEGYSVSREKKESFPLTVTSAQKNPTAFYLCASSLFGYAYEQYFGPGTRLTVT.

This chain uses TRBV6-5 with TRBJ1-3; no definite D call. The CDR3 has 13 residues. Per the germline V gene, CDR1 is MNHEY and CDR2 is SVGAGI. The germline V and J ends were trimmed by 0 bases and 3 bases, with 3 bases remaining between them. DNA for the CDR3: TGTGCCAGCAGTTACTCCCTTGGAAACACCATATATTTT. It codes for CASSYSLGNTIYF.